The sequence of this T cell receptor (beta chain) was determined in a study of blood T cell repertoires in COVID-19. Assay used: immunoSEQ multiplex PCR; TCRdb lists only in-frame clones, some missing. Here the sample spans roughly 260,000 clones, around nine tenths being singletons. The germline gives CDR1 SGHRS, CDR2 YFSETQ. V lost 0 bases, J lost 5 bases, and 11 bases lay in between. The CDR3 is made up of 14 amino acids. The source of this sequence is a woman in her late teens or twenties who had recovered from COVID-19. The chain carries TRBV5-1 and TRBJ2-5; possible D gene TRBD2, 6 bases. The sample was PBMCs or T cells enriched from blood (not recorded which). CDR3 nucleotides: TGCGCCAGCAGCTTGGTAGCTGGGAGGGAGACCCAGTACTTC. Translated, it gives CASSLVAGRETQYF. Drawing the rest from reference TRBV5-1 and TRBJ2-5, the complete variable domain is KAGVTQTPRYLIKTRGQQVTLSCSPISGHRSVSWYQQTPGQGLQFLFEYFSETQRNKGNFPGRFSGRQFSNSRSEMNVSTLELGDSALYLCASSLVAGRETQYFGPGTRLLVL.